The 22 T cell receptor beta chains listed next were all sequenced from one sample in a study of shared clonotypes between healthy human individuals. Only in-frame clones appear in the TCRdb table, and some are missing; sequencing was by immunoSEQ multiplex PCR. This sample yields approximately 1.1 million clones, of which 70% to 80% are seen a single time; more than 0.45% belongs to the top ten. Sequenced input: memory CD4+ T cells from PBMCs. The subset: CD45RA-negative fraction. Receptors were obtained from a man younger than 30 in good health. Some clones in this sample may be carry-over from other donors' samples.

Notes on this clone: In the same sample, other DNA sequences code for this CDR3. This chain connects TRBV6-5 to TRBJ2-7; possibly TRBD2 for D (5 bases). Trimming removed 5 bases from V and 3 bases from J, with 8 bases in between. This CDR3 comprises 12 residues. Per the germline V gene, CDR1 is MNHEY and CDR2 is SVGAGI. The CDR3 DNA is TGTGCCAGCAGTGGCCGGGGCTACGAGCAGTACTTC. It translates to CASSGRGYEQYF.

About this clone itself: One end of the junction is discordant with germline, which a read error may explain. The chain combines TRBV6-1 with TRBJ1-2, with D possibly TRBD1 on 5 matching bases. This CDR3 comprises 18 residues. Germline CDR1 MNHNS, CDR2 SASEGT. As DNA, the CDR3 is TGTGCCAGCAGTGGACCCTACGGGGCGAGGGGCCCTTCGGGTTCCTCGTACTTC. Residues: CASSGPYGARGPSGSSYF.

The chain is built from TRBV2 and TRBJ2-7; 7 nucleotides line up with TRBD2. V trimming: 2 bases; J trimming: 6 bases; junction bases outside the gene matches: 10. CDR1 SNHLY and CDR2 FYNNEI come from the germline V gene. The CDR3 extends over 15 amino acids. The CDR3 nucleotides are TGTGCCAGCAGTGAATGGGCTAGCGGTGCGGGCGAGCAGTACTTC. Translated: CASSEWASGAGEQYF.

Remarks on this clone: Other nucleotide sequences in the sample specify the same CDR3. This chain uses TRBV29-1 with TRBJ1-1; D uncertain. The CDR3 is 13 residues long. The germline V and J ends were trimmed by 6 bases and 0 bases, with 11 bases remaining between them. The germline gives CDR1 SQVTM, CDR2 ANQGSEA. CDR3 loop: CSVARSMNTEAFF. The CDR3 bases are TGCAGCGTCGCCCGGAGCATGAACACTGAAGCTTTCTTT.

This chain connects TRBV5-1 to TRBJ2-7, with TRBD2 matching 7 bases. After removal of 2 bases from V and 5 bases from J, the junction contained 7 bases not matched to a gene. The CDR3 is made up of 14 amino acids. Per germline, CDR1 SGHRS and CDR2 YFSETQ. Here the CDR3 DNA reads TGCGCCAGCAGCTTAGACGCGGGAGTCCACGAGCAGTACTTC. Its translation: CASSLDAGVHEQYF. Filled out from reference TRBV5-1 and TRBJ2-7, the complete variable domain reads KAGVTQTPRYLIKTRGQQVTLSCSPISGHRSVSWYQQTPGQGLQFLFEYFSETQRNKGNFPGRFSGRQFSNSRSEMNVSTLELGDSALYLCASSLDAGVHEQYFGPGTRLTVT.

V usage is TRBV5-1 and J usage is TRBJ2-7; 7 nucleotides match TRBD1. The ends lost 5 bases at V and 3 bases at J; junction bases unmatched: 8. Germline V lookup: CDR1 SGHRS, CDR2 YFSETQ. There are 14 residues in the CDR3. This chain's CDR3 is CASSPGQQYYEQYF. The DNA of the CDR3 is TGCGCCAGCAGTCCGGGACAGCAATACTACGAGCAGTACTTC. The whole variable domain, remainder taken from reference TRBV5-1 and TRBJ2-7, is KAGVTQTPRYLIKTRGQQVTLSCSPISGHRSVSWYQQTPGQGLQFLFEYFSETQRNKGNFPGRFSGRQFSNSRSEMNVSTLELGDSALYLCASSPGQQYYEQYFGPGTRLTVT.

The CDR3: CSVVVDALGNTIYF. DNA for the CDR3: TGCAGCGTTGTAGTGGACGCACTCGGAAACACCATATATTTT. V and J are TRBV29-1 and TRBJ1-3, with unresolved D. V was clipped by 4 bases and J by 4 bases, with 14 bases between them. The CDR3 is 14 amino acids. In germline, CDR1 is SQVTM, CDR2 ANQGSEA.

The gene calls are TRBV6-6 and TRBJ1-1; no clear D. Germline CDR1 and CDR2: MNHNY and SVGAGI (reference sequence). Trimming removed 0 bases at V and 4 bases at J, with 12 bases between. The CDR3 is made up of 15 amino acids. The CDR3 loop reads CASSYSKSRGTEAFF. DNA of the CDR3: TGTGCCAGCAGTTACTCGAAGTCTCGAGGCACTGAAGCTTTCTTT.

The V and J genes are TRBV7-3 and TRBJ2-7; D tentatively fits TRBD1 or TRBD2 (5 bases each). Trimming cost V 2 bases and J 5 bases, with 13 bases left between them. Per germline, CDR1 SGHTA and CDR2 FQGTGA. The CDR3 totals 14 residues. CDR3 nucleotide sequence: TGTGCCAGCAGCTTATCCGGGACGATCCACGAGCAGTACTTC. Translation gives CASSLSGTIHEQYF.

This clone was recorded only once. The V call is TRBV5-4, the J call TRBJ2-3; tentatively, D is TRBD1 or TRBD2 (5 bases each). The CDR3 runs 16 residues. The V end lost 4 bases, the J end lost 1 base, and 16 bases lay between the germline ends. In germline, CDR1 is SGHNT, CDR2 YYREEE (reference sequence). CDR3 in DNA: TGTGCCAGCAGCATGGGGCTGAGGGGCGGCACAGATACGCAGTATTTT. It is translated as CASSMGLRGGTDTQYF.

J is TRBJ2-3 and V is TRBV28, with TRBD2 identical over 8 bases. Germline CDR1 MDHEN, CDR2 SYDVKM. CDR3 length: 17 residues. V lost 2 bases to trimming and J lost 2 bases; unmatched junction nucleotides: 9. The CDR3 reads CASSLRGASGLTDTQYF. Written as DNA, the CDR3 is TGTGCCAGCAGTTTAAGGGGGGCTAGCGGGCTCACAGATACGCAGTATTTT.

Details on this clone: Other DNA sequences within the sample encode an identical CDR3. The chain employs TRBV28 and TRBJ1-2; TRBD1 is a possible D gene (5 bases). In germline, CDR1 is MDHEN, CDR2 SYDVKM. V was clipped by 3 bases and J by 4 bases, with 9 bases between them. The CDR3 runs 13 residues. DNA for the CDR3: TGTGCCAGCAGTTTCGGGGGTGGCTATGGCTACACCTTC. It translates to CASSFGGGYGYTF.

In this sample, this clone turned up a few times. The rearrangement links TRBV5-1 to TRBJ2-1; 9 bases map to TRBD2. Looked up from germline, CDR1 is SGHRS and CDR2 is YFSETQ. This CDR3 contains 15 residues. Losses at the gene ends were 6 bases for V and 4 bases for J; bases not matched to a gene: 8. The CDR3 here is CASTFSGSIYNEQFF. CDR3 nucleotide sequence: TGCGCCAGCACTTTTAGCGGGAGCATTTACAATGAGCAGTTCTTC.

This chain connects TRBV18 to TRBJ2-7; maybe TRBD1 (6 bases). Germline CDR1 and CDR2: KGHSH and LQKENI. This CDR3 is built from 16 residues. The V and J ends lost 5 bases and 1 base respectively, with 18 bases between them. The CDR3 protein is CASSESTGRLSYEQYF. The CDR3 DNA reads as TGTGCCAGCTCAGAGAGTACAGGGCGTCTATCCTACGAGCAGTACTTC.

The V call is TRBV18, the J call TRBJ1-1, with D possibly matching TRBD1 (6 bases). The CDR3 has 16 amino acids. V lost 0 bases to trimming and J lost 3 bases, with 14 bases between them. The germline CDR1 and CDR2 sequences are KGHSH and LQKENI. CDR3 coding DNA: TGTGCCAGCTCACCACCCTTACAGGGAGAGTACACTGAAGCTTTCTTT. Protein sequence: CASSPPLQGEYTEAFF.

The chain joins TRBV15 to TRBJ2-7, with D unresolved. The CDR3 consists of 16 residues. V was shortened by 0 bases and J by 3 bases, with 15 bases between the two germline ends. Germline-derived CDR1 and CDR2 are LNHNV and YYDKDF (reference sequence). The CDR3 nucleotides are TGTGCCACCAGCAGAGATCTCGGATCCGCCCTCTACGAGCAGTACTTC. Its translation is CATSRDLGSALYEQYF. The variable domain in full, completed from reference TRBV15 and TRBJ2-7, reads DAMVIQNPRYQVTQFGKPVTLSCSQTLNHNVMYWYQQKSSQAPKLLFHYYDKDFNNEADTPDNFQSRRPNTSFCFLDIRSPGLGDTAMYLCATSRDLGSALYEQYFGPGTRLTVT.

The rearrangement links TRBV28 to TRBJ1-5; 10 bases agree with TRBD1. Germline CDR1 MDHEN, CDR2 SYDVKM. The CDR3 spans 16 residues. Germline trimming cut 5 bases from V and 2 bases from J; bases unmatched to any gene: 6. CDR3 amino acids: CASSRGTGVGNQPQHF. CDR3 sequence (DNA): TGTGCCAGCAGTCGAGGGACAGGGGTGGGCAATCAGCCCCAGCATTTT.

This rearrangement joins TRBV19 to TRBJ2-7, with 9 bases that match TRBD1. Germline V lookup: CDR1 LNHDA, CDR2 SQIVND (reference sequence). This CDR3 has 14 residues. V shed 8 bases and J 7 bases; nucleotides not matched to a gene: 12. For the CDR3, the DNA is TGTGCCAGTCGGGGGTACAGGGGGCGCGGGGAGCAGTACTTC. This sequence encodes CASRGYRGRGEQYF.

The chain couples TRBV6-1 to TRBJ2-1, with D tentatively TRBD2 (6 bases). The germline V gene encodes CDR1 MNHNS and CDR2 SASEGT. This CDR3 comprises 14 residues. The V end was cut by 5 bases, the J end by 7 bases, with 15 bases between. Here the CDR3 reads CASSRGLPPNEQFF. In DNA form, the CDR3 reads TGTGCCAGCAGTAGGGGACTTCCCCCAAATGAGCAGTTCTTC.

This clone was observed once. The V and J genes are TRBV15 and TRBJ1-1, with unresolved D. The CDR3 has 13 amino acids. The V gene lost 0 bases and the J gene lost 11 bases, with 13 bases spanning the gap. The germline gives CDR1 LNHNV, CDR2 YYDKDF (reference sequence). CDR3 loop: CATSRERFPGAFF. CDR3 sequence (DNA): TGTGCCACCAGCAGAGAAAGGTTCCCTGGGGCTTTCTTT. Variable domain in full (rest from reference TRBV15 and TRBJ1-1): DAMVIQNPRYQVTQFGKPVTLSCSQTLNHNVMYWYQQKSSQAPKLLFHYYDKDFNNEADTPDNFQSRRPNTSFCFLDIRSPGLGDTAMYLCATSRERFPGAFFGQGTRLTVV.

This clone was detected only a few times. The J gene is TRBJ2-7, the V gene TRBV7-3, with D unresolved. V gave up 1 base and J gave up 3 bases, with 19 bases separating them. The germline V gene encodes CDR1 SGHTA and CDR2 FQGTGA. There are 17 residues in the CDR3. The CDR3 sequence is CASSLSLTGGGNYEQYF. Here the CDR3 DNA reads TGTGCCAGCAGCTTAAGTTTGACGGGCGGTGGGAACTACGAGCAGTACTTC.

With respect to this clone: Other DNA variants within this sample encode the same CDR3. The V call is TRBV5-1, the J call TRBJ1-1, with D perhaps matching TRBD1 (6 bases). The V gene lost 2 bases and the J gene lost 2 bases, with 10 bases spanning the gap. This CDR3 comprises 14 residues. Per germline, CDR1 SGHRS and CDR2 YFSETQ. In nucleotides, the CDR3 is TGCGCCAGCAGCTTCCGGGGGCTAAACACTGAAGCTTTCTTT. Protein sequence: CASSFRGLNTEAFF.